This T cell receptor beta chain was profiled in a study of blood T cell repertoires in COVID-19. V was clipped by 0 bases and J by 3 bases, with 8 bases between them. CDR1 and CDR2 (germline): MGHRA, YSYEKL. The CDR3 spans 14 residues. Sequenced by immunoSEQ multiplex PCR; TCRdb stores in-frame clones only, minus some. The table records under 250,000 clones, around 86% of them present only once. The sequence was collected from a woman older than 75 with COVID-19, enrolled during active disease. The chain combines TRBV4-1 with TRBJ1-1, with unresolved D. Sequencing was performed on peripheral blood. CDR3 residues: CASSQDVRDTEAFF. In nucleotides, the CDR3 is TGCGCCAGCAGCCAAGATGTACGGGACACTGAAGCTTTCTTT.